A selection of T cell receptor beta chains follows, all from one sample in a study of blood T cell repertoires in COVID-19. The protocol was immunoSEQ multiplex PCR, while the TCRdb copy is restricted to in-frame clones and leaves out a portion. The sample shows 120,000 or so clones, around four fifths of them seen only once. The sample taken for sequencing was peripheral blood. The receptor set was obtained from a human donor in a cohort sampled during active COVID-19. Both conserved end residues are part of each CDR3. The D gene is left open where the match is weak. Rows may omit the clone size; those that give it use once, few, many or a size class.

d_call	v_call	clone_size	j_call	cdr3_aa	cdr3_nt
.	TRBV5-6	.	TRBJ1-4	CASSWGEEREKLFF	TGTGCCAGCAGCTGGGGGGAGGAACGAGAAAAACTGTTTTTT
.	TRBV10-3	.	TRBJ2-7	CAISESPGRAGSPYEQYF	TGTGCCATCAGTGAGTCGCCCGGTCGCGCGGGGTCCCCATACGAGCAGTACTTC
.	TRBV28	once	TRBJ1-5	CASRSHGRGNQPQHF	TGTGCCAGCAGGTCCCACGGGAGAGGCAATCAGCCCCAGCATTTT
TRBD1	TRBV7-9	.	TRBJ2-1	CASSGDRGEQFF	TGTGCCAGCAGCGGGGACAGGGGTGAGCAGTTCTTC
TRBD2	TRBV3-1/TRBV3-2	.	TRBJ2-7	CASSQDGEGPYEQYF	TGTGCCAGCAGCCAGGACGGGGAGGGGCCCTACGAGCAGTACTTC
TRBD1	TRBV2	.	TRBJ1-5	CASGTTGVNNQPQHF	TGTGCCAGTGGAACAACAGGGGTGAACAATCAGCCCCAGCATTTT
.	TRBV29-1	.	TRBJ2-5	CSVRGRVGETQYF	TGCAGCGTTAGAGGCAGGGTGGGAGAGACCCAGTACTTC
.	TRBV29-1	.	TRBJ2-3	CSTLGVDTQYF	TGCAGCACCTTAGGGGTAGATACGCAGTATTTT
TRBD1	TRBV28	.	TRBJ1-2	CASRPRTGVSLDYGYTF	TGTGCCAGCAGGCCAAGGACAGGGGTTTCTCTGGACTATGGCTACACCTTC
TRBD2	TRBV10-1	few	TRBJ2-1	CASTERLAGGSGGNEQFF	TGCGCCAGCACTGAGCGGCTAGCGGGAGGGAGCGGAGGAAATGAGCAGTTCTTC
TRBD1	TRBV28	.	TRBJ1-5	CASSGQGAYLSNQPQHF	TGTGCCAGCAGTGGACAGGGGGCCTACCTTAGCAATCAGCCCCAGCATTTT
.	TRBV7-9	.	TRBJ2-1	CASSLVLEGGSDEQFF	TGTGCCAGCAGCTTAGTTCTAGAGGGGGGGTCCGATGAGCAGTTCTTC
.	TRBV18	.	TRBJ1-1	CASSPGTEAFF	TGTGCCAGCTCACCCGGCACTGAAGCTTTCTTT
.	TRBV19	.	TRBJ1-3	CASSIARGQLWNRGNTIYF	TGTGCCAGTAGTATAGCTAGGGGCCAGCTCTGGAACCGCGGAAACACCATATATTTT